This T cell receptor beta chain was profiled in a study of blood T cell repertoires in COVID-19. Looking at the study overall: Acute-phase and convalescent COVID-19 samples originated in the United States, Italy and Spain. The cDNA or gDNA used as material had been derived from T cells, B-cell-depleted T cells, or PBMCs.

The CDR3 totals 13 residues. Deletions cut 6 bases from V and 8 bases from J, with 16 bases between. The germline V gene has CDR1 ENHRY and CDR2 SYGVKD. In the authors' methods: Scientists estimated how many nucleated cells there were by amplifying reference gene primers. Produced via immunoSEQ multiplex PCR; TCRdb's table is partial and in-frame only. For V, J and clone size, that table is used; D and trimming come from the DNA. The data show some 230,000 clones, approximately 85% seen once. The chain joins TRBV10-3 to TRBJ1-2, with D perhaps matching TRBD1 (5 bases). The sequence derives from a man in his forties with acute or convalescent COVID-19. The source material was peripheral blood. The CDR3 DNA reads as TGTGCCATCAGCGACTCAGGGTCGGAAGGCTACACCTTC. Amino acid sequence: CAISDSGSEGYTF.